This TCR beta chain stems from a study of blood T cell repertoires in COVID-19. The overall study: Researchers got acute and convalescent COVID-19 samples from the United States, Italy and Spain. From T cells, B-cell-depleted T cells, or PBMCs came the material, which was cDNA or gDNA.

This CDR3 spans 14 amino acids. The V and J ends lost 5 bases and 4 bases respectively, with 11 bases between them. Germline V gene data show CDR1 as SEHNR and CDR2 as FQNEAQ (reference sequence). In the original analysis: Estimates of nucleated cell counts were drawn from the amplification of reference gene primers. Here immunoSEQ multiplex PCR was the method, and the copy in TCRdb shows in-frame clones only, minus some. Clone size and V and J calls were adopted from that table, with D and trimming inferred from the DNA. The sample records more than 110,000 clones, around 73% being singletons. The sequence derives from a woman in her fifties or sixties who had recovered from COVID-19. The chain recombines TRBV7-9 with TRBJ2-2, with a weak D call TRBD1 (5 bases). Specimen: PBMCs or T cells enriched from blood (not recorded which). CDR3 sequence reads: CASSLTAFTGELFF. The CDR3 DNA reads TGTGCCAGCAGCCTGACAGCTTTCACCGGGGAGCTGTTTTTT. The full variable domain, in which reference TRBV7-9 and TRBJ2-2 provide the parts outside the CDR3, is DTGVSQNPRHKITKRGQNVTFRCDPISEHNRLYWYRQTLGQGPEFLTYFQNEAQLEKSRLLSDRFSAERPKGSFSTLEIQRTEQGDSAMYLCASSLTAFTGELFFGEGSRLTVL.